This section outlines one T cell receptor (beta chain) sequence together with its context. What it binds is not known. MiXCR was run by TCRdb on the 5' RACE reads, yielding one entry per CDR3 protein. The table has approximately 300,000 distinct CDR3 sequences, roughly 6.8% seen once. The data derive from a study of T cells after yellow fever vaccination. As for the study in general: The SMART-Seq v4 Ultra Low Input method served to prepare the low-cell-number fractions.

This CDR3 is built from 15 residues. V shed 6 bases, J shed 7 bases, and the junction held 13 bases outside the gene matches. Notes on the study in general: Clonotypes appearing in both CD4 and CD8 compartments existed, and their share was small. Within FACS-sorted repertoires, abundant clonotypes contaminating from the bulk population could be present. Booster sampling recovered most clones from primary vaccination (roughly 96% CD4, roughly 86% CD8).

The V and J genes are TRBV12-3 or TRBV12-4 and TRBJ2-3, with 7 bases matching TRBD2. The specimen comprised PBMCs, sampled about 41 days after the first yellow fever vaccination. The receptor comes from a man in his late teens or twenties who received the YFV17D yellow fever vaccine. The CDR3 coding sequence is TGTGCCAGCAGACCACTCGGACTAGATCCTCATACGCAGTATTTT. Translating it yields CASRPLGLDPHTQYF.